Below are 23 T cell receptor beta chains sequenced from a single sample in a study of cytomegalovirus exposure and HLA in healthy donors. PCR amplification relied on 60 Vbeta primers (plus 13 Jbeta primers). Sequenced by immunoSEQ multiplex PCR; TCRdb stores in-frame clones only, minus some. The data contain about 59,000 clones, 65% to 75% of them singletons. The specimen sequenced was PBMCs. Receptors originate from a man aged 30 to 39 in good health and CMV-seropositive.

The rearrangement links TRBV5-4 to TRBJ2-3, with 9 bases identical to TRBD2. The germline CDR1 and CDR2 sequences are SGHNT and YYREEE (reference sequence). CDR3 length: 17 amino acids. V lost 4 bases, J lost 4 bases, and 13 bases stayed unmatched. The CDR3: CASSPIPQRGASDTQYF. DNA for the CDR3: TGTGCCAGCAGCCCAATACCTCAGCGGGGGGCCTCAGATACGCAGTATTTT. Full variable domain (outside the CDR3, taken from reference TRBV5-4 and TRBJ2-3): ETGVTQSPTHLIKTRGQQVTLRCSSQSGHNTVSWYQQALGQGPQFIFQYYREEENGRGNFPPRFSGLQFPNYSSELNVNALELDDSALYLCASSPIPQRGASDTQYFGPGTRLTVL.

J is TRBJ2-3 and V is TRBV11-2; 7 nucleotides match TRBD2. With 5 bases clipped from V and 1 base from J, the junction kept 6 bases outside the gene matches. The germline gives CDR1 SGHAT, CDR2 FQNNGV. The CDR3 spans 15 residues. The CDR3 sequence: CASSPSGAGTDTQYF. Written as DNA, the CDR3 is TGTGCCAGCAGCCCGAGCGGGGCCGGCACAGATACGCAGTATTTT.

The J gene is TRBJ1-4, the V gene TRBV11-3; D is uncertain. Trimming removed 2 bases at V and 4 bases at J, with 11 bases between. This CDR3 is built from 15 residues. Germline V CDR1 and CDR2: SGHNT, YENEEA. The CDR3: CASSLLRAINEKLFF. CDR3 bases: TGTGCCAGCAGCTTATTACGCGCCATTAATGAAAAACTGTTTTTT.

The genes are TRBV19 and TRBJ1-3; D is uncertain. This CDR3 is 16 amino acids long. V lost 3 bases to trimming and J lost 2 bases, with 14 bases between them. The germline V gene encodes CDR1 LNHDA and CDR2 SQIVND (reference sequence). CDR3 in DNA: TGTGCCAGTAGTATCGCGCGGACTTCAACTGGAAACACCATATATTTT. The encoded protein is CASSIARTSTGNTIYF.

The chain has TRBV28 and TRBJ1-2; 9 positions match TRBD1. The CDR3 totals 16 residues. The germline gives CDR1 MDHEN, CDR2 SYDVKM. Trimming at V came to 5 bases and at J to 2 bases, leaving 9 bases not matched to a gene. The CDR3, as DNA: TGTGCCAGCAGTCCTAACAACGGACAGGGGAACTATGGCTACACCTTC. This encodes CASSPNNGQGNYGYTF.

The chain links TRBV5-4 to TRBJ1-2; D is unclear. This CDR3 spans 16 amino acids. Trimming removed 0 bases at V and 4 bases at J, with 16 bases between. Germline loops: CDR1 SGHNT, CDR2 YYREEE (reference sequence). The CDR3 is CASSLGLVPPSYGYTF. CDR3 coding DNA: TGTGCCAGCAGCTTGGGACTGGTTCCCCCGTCCTATGGCTACACCTTC.

The chain combines TRBV28 with TRBJ2-1, with no clear D. The CDR3 spans 13 residues. Between the trimmed V and J ends, which lost 8 bases and 10 bases, there was a span of 18 bases. Germline V lookup: CDR1 MDHEN, CDR2 SYDVKM. The CDR3: CASCRNPLSEQFF. The CDR3 DNA sequence: TGTGCCAGCTGCAGAAACCCTCTTAGCGAGCAGTTCTTC.

The rearrangement joins TRBV6-5 to TRBJ1-1; 8 bases match TRBD1. The germline gives CDR1 MNHEY, CDR2 SVGAGI. Germline trimming cut 6 bases from V and 4 bases from J; bases unmatched to any gene: 7. The CDR3 length is 14 residues. The CDR3 bases are TGTGCCAGCAGGCGGACAGGGTTTGTCACTGAAGCTTTCTTT. Translation: CASRRTGFVTEAFF.

The V gene is TRBV4-3, the J gene TRBJ1-3, with D possibly being TRBD1 (6 bases). The CDR3 has 16 residues. Looked up from germline, CDR1 is LGHNA and CDR2 is YSLEER. Trimming cost V 1 base and J 0 bases, with 10 bases left between them. The CDR3 nucleotides are TGCGCCAGCAGCCAAGTTACAGGGTACTCTGGAAACACCATATATTTT. Residues: CASSQVTGYSGNTIYF.

The chain has TRBV28 and TRBJ2-7, with D possibly matching TRBD1 (6 bases). Looked up from germline, CDR1 is MDHEN and CDR2 is SYDVKM. The CDR3 has 12 amino acids. The ends were cut back, 6 bases at V and 4 bases at J, with 10 bases in the middle. This chain's CDR3 is CASRIQGYEQYF. The CDR3, as DNA: TGTGCCAGCAGAATACAGGGTTACGAGCAGTACTTC.

The chain uses TRBV6-1 and TRBJ2-3; D perhaps matches TRBD2 (6 bases). Per the germline V gene, CDR1 is MNHNS and CDR2 is SASEGT. The CDR3 length is 15 residues. V gave up 4 bases and J gave up 4 bases, with 15 bases separating them. This CDR3 is CASSGMGGSADTQYF. In DNA, the CDR3 is TGTGCCAGCAGTGGAATGGGGGGTTCTGCAGATACGCAGTATTTT.

The chain employs TRBV28 and TRBJ1-2; tentatively, D is TRBD1 (6 bases). Germline-derived CDR1 and CDR2 are MDHEN and SYDVKM. V shed 2 bases and J shed 7 bases, with 11 bases lying between them. CDR3 length: 13 amino acids. The CDR3 protein is CASSLTRGFGYTF. The CDR3 DNA is TGTGCCAGCAGTTTAACCAGGGGATTTGGCTACACCTTC.

This chain uses TRBV5-4 with TRBJ2-3; 13 bases line up with TRBD2. J was trimmed by 0 bases and V by 5 bases; bases with no gene match: 9. The germline CDR1 and CDR2 sequences are SGHNT and YYREEE (reference sequence). The CDR3 is made up of 18 amino acids. CDR3 loop: CASSPGTSGVPSTDTQYF. For the CDR3, the DNA is TGTGCCAGCAGTCCCGGGACTAGCGGGGTTCCTAGCACAGATACGCAGTATTTT. The full variable domain, with the rest looked up from reference TRBV5-4 and TRBJ2-3, is ETGVTQSPTHLIKTRGQQVTLRCSSQSGHNTVSWYQQALGQGPQFIFQYYREEENGRGNFPPRFSGLQFPNYSSELNVNALELDDSALYLCASSPGTSGVPSTDTQYFGPGTRLTVL.

This chain uses TRBV5-1 with TRBJ2-1; D may be TRBD1 (7 bases). CDR1 is SGHRS and CDR2 is YFSETQ in the germline V gene. V was pared by 2 bases and J by 6 bases, with 15 bases between. This CDR3 region has 15 residues. The CDR3 region is CASSLDGRDSNEQFF. As DNA, the CDR3 is TGCGCCAGCAGCTTAGACGGGCGGGACAGCAATGAGCAGTTCTTC. The entire variable domain, with the rest obtained from reference TRBV5-1 and TRBJ2-1, is as follows: KAGVTQTPRYLIKTRGQQVTLSCSPISGHRSVSWYQQTPGQGLQFLFEYFSETQRNKGNFPGRFSGRQFSNSRSEMNVSTLELGDSALYLCASSLDGRDSNEQFFGPGTRLTVL.

This clone has only a few counts. CDR3 in DNA: TGTGCCAGCAGCTCATTAGCGGGGGGGCAGGAGCAGTACTTC. Translated, it gives CASSSLAGGQEQYF. This chain uses TRBV11-2 with TRBJ2-7; 11 nucleotides align to TRBD2. Germline V CDR1 and CDR2: SGHAT, FQNNGV. V trimming: 4 bases; J trimming: 7 bases; junction bases outside the gene matches: 6. There are 14 residues in the CDR3.

The V and J genes are TRBV7-3 and TRBJ2-3, with 7 positions matching TRBD2. V gave up 5 bases and J gave up 7 bases; unmatched junction bases: 9. This CDR3 spans 14 amino acids. The germline gives CDR1 SGHTA, CDR2 FQGTGA. The CDR3 DNA follows: TGTGCCAGCAGCCTGCCTTGGGGGGGTAATACGCAGTATTTT. It yields the protein CASSLPWGGNTQYF.

This sequence joins TRBV6-5 and TRBJ1-6; maybe TRBD1 (6 bases). The CDR3 extends over 15 amino acids. The germline gives CDR1 MNHEY, CDR2 SVGAGI. The V end lost 3 bases, the J end lost 6 bases, and 12 bases lay between the germline ends. CDR3 protein: CASSYEGQTNSPLHF. CDR3 in DNA: TGTGCCAGCAGTTATGAGGGACAAACTAATTCACCCCTCCACTTT.

The chain carries TRBV7-6 and TRBJ2-5; 15 bases are shared with TRBD2. V was pared by 3 bases and J by 0 bases, with 11 bases of the junction left unmatched. CDR1 SGHVS and CDR2 FNYEAQ come from the germline V gene. The CDR3 has 20 amino acids. In nucleotides, the CDR3 is TGTGCCAGCAGCTTCCCGGCGGGACTAGCGGGGGGCCGGTACCAAGAGACCCAGTACTTC. As protein: CASSFPAGLAGGRYQETQYF. The whole variable domain, remainder taken from reference TRBV7-6 and TRBJ2-5, is GAGVSQSPRYKVTKRGQDVALRCDPISGHVSLYWYRQALGQGPEFLTYFNYEAQQDKSGLPNDRFSAERPEGSISTLTIQRTEQRDSAMYRCASSFPAGLAGGRYQETQYFGPGTRLLVL.

The chain joins TRBV7-2 to TRBJ2-2; 11 bases are a match to TRBD2. The germline V gene has CDR1 SGHTA and CDR2 FQGNSA. The CDR3 covers 13 residues. The ends lost 11 bases at V and 4 bases at J; junction bases unmatched: 3. DNA of the CDR3: TGTGCCGGAACTAGCGGGGGCACCGGGGAGCTGTTTTTT. Amino acids: CAGTSGGTGELFF.

CDR3 DNA sequence: TGTGCCAGCAGCTCCGCAGGGGGCAGAAATCAGCCCCAGCATTTT. It is translated as CASSSAGGRNQPQHF. This chain connects TRBV7-2 to TRBJ1-5; 8 positions agree with TRBD1. The CDR3 is 15 residues long. The trim removed 4 bases at V and 4 bases at J, leaving 6 bases unmatched. The germline V gene encodes CDR1 SGHTA and CDR2 FQGNSA.

Only one count was recorded for this clone. This chain joins TRBV5-1 and TRBJ2-7; no clear D gene. The CDR3 is made up of 16 amino acids. The germline V and J ends were trimmed by 1 base and 5 bases, with 19 bases remaining between them. CDR1 SGHRS and CDR2 YFSETQ come from the germline V gene. The CDR3 bases are TGCGCCAGCAGCTTGAGAAGCTCCTCTTCTCTGGACGAGCAGTACTTC. Protein: CASSLRSSSSLDEQYF.

This rearrangement joins TRBV14 to TRBJ2-2, with D maybe TRBD2 (5 bases). Germline CDR1 reads SGHDN; CDR2 reads FVKESK. The CDR3 length is 18 residues. Trimming cost V 4 bases and J 2 bases, with 20 bases left between them. As DNA, the CDR3 is TGTGCCAGCAGCCCAGGCAGGACTGAGGGATTCAACACCGGGGAGCTGTTTTTT. Translated: CASSPGRTEGFNTGELFF.

The chain combines TRBV6-1 with TRBJ1-2, with 7 bases lining up with TRBD1. This CDR3 comprises 14 residues. From germline, CDR1 is MNHNS and CDR2 SASEGT. J lost 11 bases, V lost 7 bases, and 16 bases had no gene match. The CDR3 coding sequence is TGTGCCAGCACTACCCAGACAGGGAGTGGCTCGTACACCTTC. This encodes CASTTQTGSGSYTF.